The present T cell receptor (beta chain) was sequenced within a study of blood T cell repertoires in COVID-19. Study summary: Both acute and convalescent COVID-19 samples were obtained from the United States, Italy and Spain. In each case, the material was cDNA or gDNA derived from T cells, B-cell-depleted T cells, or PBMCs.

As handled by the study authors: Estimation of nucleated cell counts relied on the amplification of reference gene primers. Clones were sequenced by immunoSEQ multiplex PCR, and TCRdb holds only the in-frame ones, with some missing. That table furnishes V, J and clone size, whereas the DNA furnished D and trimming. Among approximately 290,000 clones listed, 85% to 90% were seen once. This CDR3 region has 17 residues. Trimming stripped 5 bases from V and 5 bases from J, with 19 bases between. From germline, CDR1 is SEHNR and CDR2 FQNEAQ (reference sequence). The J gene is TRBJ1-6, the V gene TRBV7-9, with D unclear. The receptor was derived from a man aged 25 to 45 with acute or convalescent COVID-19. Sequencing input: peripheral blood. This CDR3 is CASSQGRGLFDNSPLHF. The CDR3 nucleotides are TGTGCCAGCAGCCAAGGCCGGGGTCTCTTCGATAATTCACCCCTCCACTTT.